This T cell receptor beta chain was obtained from a study of control samples from healthy donors and cancer patients. Here immunoSEQ multiplex PCR was the method, and the copy in TCRdb shows in-frame clones only, minus some. The table has about 45,000 clones, over 65% seen once. CDR3 length: 14 residues. Germline CDR1 reads SNHLY; CDR2 reads FYNNEI. Trimming took off 1 base at V and 10 bases at J, with 15 bases between the two ends. The sequence derives from a male donor with melanoma. Sequenced input: formalin-fixed, paraffin-embedded tissue. This chain uses TRBV2 with TRBJ2-3, with D perhaps matching TRBD2 (6 bases). CDR3 protein: CASSEVVRRGSQYF. CDR3 nucleotides: TGTGCCAGCAGTGAAGTTGTTCGGAGGGGTTCGCAGTATTTT.